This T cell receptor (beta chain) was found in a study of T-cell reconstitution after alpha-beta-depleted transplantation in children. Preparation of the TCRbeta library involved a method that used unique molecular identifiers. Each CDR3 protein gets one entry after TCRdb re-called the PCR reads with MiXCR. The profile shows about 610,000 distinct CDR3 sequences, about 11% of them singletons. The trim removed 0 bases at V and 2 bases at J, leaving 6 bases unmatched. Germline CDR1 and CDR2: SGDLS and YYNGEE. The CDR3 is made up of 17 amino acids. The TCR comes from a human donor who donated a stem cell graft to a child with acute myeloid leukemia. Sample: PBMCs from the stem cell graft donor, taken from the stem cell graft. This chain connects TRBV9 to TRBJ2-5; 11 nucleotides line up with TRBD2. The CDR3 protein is CASSVGLAGIDQETQYF. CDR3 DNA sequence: TGTGCCAGCAGCGTAGGACTAGCGGGAATCGATCAAGAGACCCAGTACTTC.